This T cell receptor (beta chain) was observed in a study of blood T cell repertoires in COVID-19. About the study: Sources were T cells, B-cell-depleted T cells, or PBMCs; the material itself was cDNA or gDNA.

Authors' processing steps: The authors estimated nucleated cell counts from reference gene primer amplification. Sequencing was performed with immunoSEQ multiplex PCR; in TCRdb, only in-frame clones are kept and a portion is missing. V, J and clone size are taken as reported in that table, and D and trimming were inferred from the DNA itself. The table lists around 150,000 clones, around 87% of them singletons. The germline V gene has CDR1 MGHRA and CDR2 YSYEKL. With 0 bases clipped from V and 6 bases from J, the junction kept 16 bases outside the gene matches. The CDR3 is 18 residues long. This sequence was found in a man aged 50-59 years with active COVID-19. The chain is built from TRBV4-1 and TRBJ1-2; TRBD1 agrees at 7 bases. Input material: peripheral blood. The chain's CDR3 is CASSQDWGPGSRGDGYTF. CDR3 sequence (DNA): TGCGCCAGCAGCCAAGATTGGGGTCCAGGGTCCAGGGGGGATGGCTACACCTTC.